The clone carrying this T cell receptor (beta chain) was recorded only once. Genomic DNA, for the unsorted samples, came from tens of millions of PBMCs. V was pared by 6 bases and J by 2 bases, with 14 bases between. The CDR3 spans 15 residues. The germline gives CDR1 MNHEY, CDR2 SMNVEV (reference sequence). Libraries were prepared by immunoSEQ multiplex PCR; TCRdb keeps only in-frame clonotypes and omits some of them. This sample has over 400,000 clones, with roughly 80% found just once. These data belong to a study of shared clonotypes between healthy human individuals. The sample comprised PBMCs. This TCR was recovered from a woman aged 40 to 50 in good health. Some clones in this sample may be carry-over from other donors' samples. The rearrangement uses TRBV27 and TRBJ1-5, with D tentatively TRBD1 (6 bases). CDR3 coding DNA: TGTGCCAGCAGAGAGAAGAGGACAGGCAATCAGCCCCAGCATTTT. As protein: CASREKRTGNQPQHF.